This is a list of T cell receptor beta chains from one sample in a study of blood T cell repertoires in COVID-19. Here immunoSEQ multiplex PCR was the method, and the copy in TCRdb shows in-frame clones only, minus some. Of roughly 130,000 clones listed, about 87% are singletons. The sample taken for sequencing was peripheral blood. These receptors all stem from a human donor with COVID-19, enrolled during active disease. The donor label of this sample is uncertain. Each CDR3 is given with its conserved first and last residue. The D gene is left open where the match is weak. Size values are once, few and many counts, or a class for expanded clones, and some rows have none.

CDR3 DNA	CDR3 protein	J gene	D gene	clone size	V gene
TGTGCCAGCTTGAGGTCTGAGAGCACAGATACGCAGTATTTT	CASLRSESTDTQYF	TRBJ2-3	.	.	TRBV11-3
TGTGCCAGCAGTTACCGACAGGGGGCTGTGGGAGGCTACACCTTC	CASSYRQGAVGGYTF	TRBJ1-2	TRBD1	.	TRBV6-5
TGCGCCAGCAGACTGATCTCGGGACAGGGTACGGATTCACCCCTCCACTTT	CASRLISGQGTDSPLHF	TRBJ1-6	TRBD1	.	TRBV10-2
TGCAGTGCTAGTCCTTCCAGGCTGAGAGAGACCCAGTACTTC	CSASPSRLRETQYF	TRBJ2-5	.	.	TRBV20-1
TGTGCCAGCAGCTTAGGGTTAGCGAACACCGGGGAGCTGTTTTTT	CASSLGLANTGELFF	TRBJ2-2	.	.	TRBV11-1
TGTGCCAGTAGTTCAGGGGCAAACACTGAAGCTTTCTTT	CASSSGANTEAFF	TRBJ1-1	.	.	TRBV19
TGTGCCAGCAGCTTAGCCAGGACAGGGAGAAATTCACCCCTCCACTTT	CASSLARTGRNSPLHF	TRBJ1-6	TRBD1	.	TRBV7-9
TGTGCCAGCAGTGATTGGGGACAGGGGAACACTGAAGCTTTCTTT	CASSDWGQGNTEAFF	TRBJ1-1	TRBD1	once	TRBV25-1
TGTGCCAGCAGTGAATCTAAAGCTAACTATGGCTACACCTTC	CASSESKANYGYTF	TRBJ1-2	.	.	TRBV25-1
TGTGCCAGCAGCATGAGTCTAACCTCTGGAAACACCATATATTTT	CASSMSLTSGNTIYF	TRBJ1-3	.	.	TRBV9
TGTGCCAGCAGTCTACTCCCGGGACAGGGGGCCCCGAGCACAGATACGCAGTATTTT	CASSLLPGQGAPSTDTQYF	TRBJ2-3	TRBD1	once	TRBV6-6
TGTGCCAGCAGTCAACAGGGTCAAGCAGGGACCCAGTACTTC	CASSQQGQAGTQYF	TRBJ2-5	.	.	TRBV6-5
TGTGCCAGCAGCTTAGACCCGGGACACCATATAGGATCACCCCTCCACTTT	CASSLDPGHHIGSPLHF	TRBJ1-6	.	.	TRBV11-2
TGTGCCAGCTCCCACCGTTGGGGGAGGGAGGAAAATGAGCAGTTCTTC	CASSHRWGREENEQFF	TRBJ2-1	TRBD2	.	TRBV18
TGTGCCACCAGTGACCCGGGACAGGGGAACTATGGCTACACCTTC	CATSDPGQGNYGYTF	TRBJ1-2	TRBD1	.	TRBV24-1
TGCAGCGTATCCTCCCGCGGAACGTTTTGGAGTGGCTACACCTTC	CSVSSRGTFWSGYTF	TRBJ1-2	.	.	TRBV29-1
TGCAGCGTGCGTTGGGGGGGGACGACTGAAGCTTTCTTT	CSVRWGGTTEAFF	TRBJ1-1	.	few	TRBV29-1
TGTGCCAGCATAGGGGCTCACCACTATGGCTACACCTTC	CASIGAHHYGYTF	TRBJ1-2	.	.	TRBV28
TGTGCCAGCAGCTGGATGGGACAGGGAGGCGGCTACACCTTC	CASSWMGQGGGYTF	TRBJ1-2	TRBD1	once	TRBV7-2
TGTGCCAGCAGCTTAGCGCGGACAGGGGTCGACTCCTACAATGAGCAGTTCTTC	CASSLARTGVDSYNEQFF	TRBJ2-1	TRBD1	.	TRBV7-9
TGTGCCAGCAGTGAAAGGGGGGGCTCTCAGCCCCAGCATTTT	CASSERGGSQPQHF	TRBJ1-5	.	.	TRBV2
TGTGCCAGCAGTCCGGGACAGTTTTCTATAGGCTACACCTTC	CASSPGQFSIGYTF	TRBJ1-2	TRBD1	.	TRBV27
TGTGCCAGTAGTATAATGTCAGGGGGAAACACTGAAGCTTTCTTT	CASSIMSGGNTEAFF	TRBJ1-1	TRBD1	.	TRBV19
TGTGCCAGCAGCCCATGGGGCCGCCAAGCATCACCCCTCCACTTT	CASSPWGRQASPLHF	TRBJ1-6	.	.	TRBV6-5
TGTGCCAGCGTCCGGGACAGCAGCAGCTATAATTCACCCCTCCACTTT	CASVRDSSSYNSPLHF	TRBJ1-6	TRBD1	.	TRBV19
TGTGCCAGCAGACAGGGTCTAACCACAGATACGCAGTATTTT	CASRQGLTTDTQYF	TRBJ2-3	.	.	TRBV6-5
TGTGCCAGCCACCGGGAGGGGGACACCGGGGAGCTGTTTTTT	CASHREGDTGELFF	TRBJ2-2	TRBD2	.	TRBV2
TGTGCCAGCAGTGATGGATGGGCAGGCGGGTCGTCTGGGGCCAACGTCCTGACTTTC	CASSDGWAGGSSGANVLTF	TRBJ2-6	.	many	TRBV7-9
TGTGCCAGCAGAGGACAGGGACTGTTACTGTTTTTT	CASRGQGLLLFF	TRBJ1-4	TRBD1	few	TRBV2
TGTGCCAGTTCAGACAGAGCTCAAGAGACCCAGTACTTC	CASSDRAQETQYF	TRBJ2-5	.	.	TRBV19
TGTGCCAGCACCCTCGGGGAGGGATCCACTGAAGCTTTCTTT	CASTLGEGSTEAFF	TRBJ1-1	.	.	TRBV5-4
TGCGCCAGCAGCTTGGACACTATTGACTACGAGCAGTACTTC	CASSLDTIDYEQYF	TRBJ2-7	.	few	TRBV5-1
TGTGCCAGCAGCCCCGGGGACAGGACAACCTTCTATGGCTACACCTTC	CASSPGDRTTFYGYTF	TRBJ1-2	TRBD1	once	TRBV7-6
TGTGCCAGCAGCCAGGGCGGACTAGCCGCAGATACGCAGTATTTT	CASSQGGLAADTQYF	TRBJ2-3	TRBD2	once	TRBV3-1/TRBV3-2
TGTGCCAGCAGCTTAGATTGGGGTGGAGGCTACGAGCAGTACTTC	CASSLDWGGGYEQYF	TRBJ2-7	.	few	TRBV7-9
TGCAGCGTTGGGCGGGACAGGGGACCGAACACTGAAGCTTTCTTT	CSVGRDRGPNTEAFF	TRBJ1-1	TRBD1	.	TRBV29-1
TGTGCCAGCAGCTTTTTTACAGTCGACGGTGGCTACACCTTC	CASSFFTVDGGYTF	TRBJ1-2	.	.	TRBV7-8
TGCGCCAGCAGCCAAGATCCGGAGGGCACTGAAGCTTTCTTT	CASSQDPEGTEAFF	TRBJ1-1	.	.	TRBV4-1
TGTGCCAGCAGCGCAGGTACTGCTTTCTTT	CASSAGTAFF	TRBJ1-1	.	.	TRBV12-3/TRBV12-4
TGTGCCAGCAGCTCCGCCCCGGGACAGGGGAGAGATGAAGCTTTCTTT	CASSSAPGQGRDEAFF	TRBJ1-1	TRBD1	.	TRBV7-9
TGTGCCAGCAGCATCCGCAGGGGGATCAGCTACACCTTC	CASSIRRGISYTF	TRBJ1-2	TRBD1	.	TRBV7-2
TGTGCCAGCAGTATGCAGGGGGAGGATGGCTACACCTTC	CASSMQGEDGYTF	TRBJ1-2	TRBD1	.	TRBV6-5
TGTGCCAGCCTAGGGAGTAGCGGGGGCCCCCTGTACAATGAGCAGTTCTTC	CASLGSSGGPLYNEQFF	TRBJ2-1	TRBD2	.	TRBV2
TGCGCCAGCAGAGGGAGCTCTGGAAACACCATATATTTT	CASRGSSGNTIYF	TRBJ1-3	.	.	TRBV5-1
TGTGCCAGCAGCTCCATAGGACAAGACACTGAAGCTTTCTTT	CASSSIGQDTEAFF	TRBJ1-1	.	.	TRBV5-6
TGTGCCAGCTCTAAACAGCCTATTAGCTCCTACAATGAGCAGTTCTTC	CASSKQPISSYNEQFF	TRBJ2-1	.	.	TRBV5-4
TGCGCCAGCAGCTTGGGTAATAGCGGGCCCTCTTATCCGGATACGCAGTATTTT	CASSLGNSGPSYPDTQYF	TRBJ2-3	TRBD2	.	TRBV5-1
TGTGCCAGCTCACCCCCCGGGACTAGCGGGAGCTCCTACGAGCAGTACTTC	CASSPPGTSGSSYEQYF	TRBJ2-7	TRBD2	.	TRBV18
TGTGCCACCAGTGCCCCGACAGGTCTGAGGGGAGAGTTCTTC	CATSAPTGLRGEFF	TRBJ2-1	.	.	TRBV24-1
TGCAGTGCTAACTGGCGGGATGAGCAGTTCTTC	CSANWRDEQFF	TRBJ2-1	.	once	TRBV20-1
TGTGCCAGACAATCCCAAGCCTGCGGGACAGAGTATCAGCCCCAGCATTTT	CARQSQACGTEYQPQHF	TRBJ1-5	.	.	TRBV21-1
TGTGCCAGCAGCTTGGTTTTATATGGCTACACCTTC	CASSLVLYGYTF	TRBJ1-2	.	.	TRBV5-5
TGTGCCAGCAGCTTAGAGGCCACTAGCGGGCCACACTACGAGCAGTACTTC	CASSLEATSGPHYEQYF	TRBJ2-7	TRBD2	.	TRBV7-6
TGTGCCAGCAGTTTCAGTTTGGATACGCAGTATTTT	CASSFSLDTQYF	TRBJ2-3	.	.	TRBV5-5